One and the same sample provided the 5 T cell receptor beta chains below, sequenced in a study of CXCR3-negative and CXCR3-positive naive CD8 T cells (dated by TCRdb to between 2019 and 2020). The sample was run on a NextSeq 550. The Human TCR Profiling Kit (MiLaboratory) was used to prepare UMI-labeled 5' RACE TRB cDNA libraries. Following reprocessing of the reads by TCRdb, the data hold one row per CDR3 protein sequence and no DNA is available. This specimen's table enumerates over 50,000 distinct CDR3 sequences. The ten largest clonotypes hold around 0.75% of the sample. Their antigen targets remain unknown. The full study reports these points: TRB CDR3s from CXCR3-positive naive cells showed higher hydrophobicity (lower Kidera factor 4), lower energy, and higher strength and volume indices than CXCR3-negative naive cells.

Sample: naive CXCR3+ CD8+ T cells from blood. The sample's cell subset or site, from its label and the paper: CD45RO-CCR7+CD27+CD95- naive CD8+ T cells expressing CXCR3 (TNR3+). The source is a human donor in good health. Some clones in this sample may be carry-over from other donors' samples.

The chain carries TRBV12-3 or TRBV12-4 and TRBJ2-2; the TRBD2 assignment by TCRdb is unverifiable without DNA. CDR3 size: 16 residues. The CDR3 is CASSSTSGSGTGELFF.

The chain employs TRBV5-4 and TRBJ2-1; absent DNA, TCRdb's TRBD2 call cannot be checked. This CDR3 is built from 15 residues. In germline, CDR1 is SGHNT, CDR2 YYREEE (reference sequence). CDR3 sequence: CASSFASGEHNEQFF.

V and J are TRBV19 and TRBJ2-2; TCRdb's D call, TRBD1, is unchecked because there is no DNA. CDR3 length equals 15 residues. In germline, CDR1 is LNHDA, CDR2 SQIVND (reference sequence). The CDR3 loop is CASSMTGFNTGELFF.

The chain uses TRBV5-5 and TRBJ1-2. This CDR3 has 15 residues. Germline CDR1 reads SGHKS; CDR2 reads YYEKEE (reference sequence). The CDR3 loop is CASSLAQGGSYGYTF.

This chain uses TRBV4-3 with TRBJ2-1; TCRdb outputs TRBD2, but without DNA this stays unchecked. The CDR3 runs to 16 residues. Germline V gene lookup returns CDR1 LGHNA and CDR2 YSLEER. CDR3: CASSQFASTGYNEQFF.